This entry describes one TCR beta chain. V was trimmed by 4 bases and J by 5 bases, leaving 5 bases between them. CDR3 size: 12 residues. Germline V gene sequence: CDR1 SGHTA, CDR2 FQGNSA. These data are taken from a study of blood T cell repertoires in COVID-19. Study information: COVID-19 samples, acute and convalescent, were from the United States, Italy and Spain. Sources were T cells, B-cell-depleted T cells, or PBMCs; the material itself was cDNA or gDNA.

Original processing methods: Amplification of reference gene primers provided the estimated nucleated cell counts. The table came from immunoSEQ multiplex PCR; TCRdb's copy has only in-frame clones and leaves some out. V, J and clone size are taken as reported in that table, and D and trimming were inferred from the DNA itself. The data show 9,000 to 13,000 clones, 70% to 90% seen once. The source is a man younger than 45 with active or convalescent COVID-19. The specimen sequenced was peripheral blood. The chain is built from TRBV7-2 and TRBJ2-2, with no clear D. Here the CDR3 reads CASSSRTGELFF. The CDR3 nucleotides read TGTGCCAGCAGCTCTAGGACCGGGGAGCTGTTTTTT.